This T cell receptor (beta chain) was captured in a study of cytomegalovirus exposure and HLA in healthy donors. Turning to this clone: Its antigen is still unknown.

The V gene lost 0 bases and the J gene lost 2 bases, with 9 bases spanning the gap. The CDR3 totals 15 residues. Per germline, CDR1 SGHTS and CDR2 YDEGEE. PCR used 60 Vbeta primers and 13 Jbeta primers. Measured with immunoSEQ multiplex PCR; TCRdb has only the in-frame clones, and not every one. The repertoire table contains more than 140,000 clones. Study-wide points: Investigators reported 164 TCR beta chains as tied to cytomegalovirus.

The TCR was taken from a woman aged 18 to 35 in good health and CMV-seronegative. The chain combines TRBV5-8 with TRBJ1-3; TRBD1 might be the D (5 bases). The material sequenced was PBMCs. Here the CDR3 DNA reads TGTGCCAGCAGCTTGGCTGGGGGGACTGGAAACACCATATATTTT. The encoded protein is CASSLAGGTGNTIYF.